This is a list of T cell receptor beta chains from one sample in a study of beta chain features in type 1 diabetes. TCRdb keeps only in-frame clones here, not all; method: immunoSEQ multiplex PCR. The data contain approximately 300,000 clones, 11% of them singletons. The sequencing input was naive CD4+ T cells from blood. All receptors come from a woman between 25 and 40 years old in good health. CDR3s include the opening cysteine and the closing phenylalanine or tryptophan.

j_gene: TRBJ2-5
v_gene: TRBV19
CDR3aa: CASSTRDSSQETQYF

j_gene: TRBJ2-1
v_gene: TRBV4-1
CDR3aa: CASSPLTSGSEYNEQFF

j_gene: TRBJ2-5
v_gene: TRBV7-2
CDR3aa: CASRQTGGQETQYF

j_gene: TRBJ1-2
v_gene: TRBV25-1
CDR3aa: CASSKTGTATNYGYTF

j_gene: TRBJ2-7
v_gene: TRBV2
CDR3aa: CASRGQVYEQYF

j_gene: TRBJ2-7
v_gene: TRBV25-1
CDR3aa: CASRGPGQSYEQYF

j_gene: TRBJ1-2
v_gene: TRBV9
CDR3aa: CASSVAGGRYGYTF

j_gene: TRBJ2-7
v_gene: TRBV18
CDR3aa: CASSPPGRGAYEQYF

j_gene: TRBJ1-1
v_gene: TRBV5-6
CDR3aa: CASSLTGTWAFF

j_gene: TRBJ2-2
v_gene: TRBV5-4
CDR3aa: CASSLDRAATGELFF

j_gene: TRBJ2-2
v_gene: TRBV7-9
CDR3aa: CASSSDRNTGELFF

j_gene: TRBJ2-7
v_gene: TRBV6-5
CDR3aa: CASSYTSGNSYEQYF

j_gene: TRBJ2-5
v_gene: TRBV9
CDR3aa: CASSASSAQETQYF

j_gene: TRBJ2-7
v_gene: TRBV7-9
CDR3aa: CASSPNRGPYEQYF

j_gene: TRBJ2-5
v_gene: TRBV7-9
CDR3aa: CASSLGPSFRETQYF

j_gene: TRBJ2-7
v_gene: TRBV27
CDR3aa: CASSPNHATGQRGVQYF

j_gene: TRBJ1-2
v_gene: TRBV28
CDR3aa: CASSDRTRGYTF

j_gene: TRBJ2-1
v_gene: TRBV4-2
CDR3aa: CASSRAYEGGYNEQFF

j_gene: TRBJ1-2
v_gene: TRBV4-3
CDR3aa: CASSHPGRGYTF

j_gene: TRBJ2-7
v_gene: TRBV4-2
CDR3aa: CASSQAGGFYEQYF

j_gene: TRBJ1-2
v_gene: TRBV6-6
CDR3aa: CASNIGDYGYTF

j_gene: TRBJ2-1
v_gene: TRBV2
CDR3aa: CASNGGRDRERDEQFF

j_gene: TRBJ1-1
v_gene: TRBV18
CDR3aa: CASSSFDGSTEAFF

j_gene: TRBJ2-1
v_gene: TRBV5-4
CDR3aa: CASSLRLAAYNEQFF

j_gene: TRBJ2-7
v_gene: TRBV5-7
CDR3aa: CAQPRLQSYEQYF

j_gene: TRBJ1-2
v_gene: TRBV5-1
CDR3aa: CASKRDSGDLGSRGYTF

j_gene: TRBJ2-5
v_gene: TRBV2
CDR3aa: CASSEEGLAVETQYF

j_gene: TRBJ1-1
v_gene: TRBV7-2
CDR3aa: CASSLFHQRTEAFF

j_gene: TRBJ2-1
v_gene: TRBV7-3
CDR3aa: CASSLVAGVYNEQFF

j_gene: TRBJ2-2
v_gene: TRBV9
CDR3aa: CASSVSGTGGTGELFF

j_gene: TRBJ2-3
v_gene: TRBV7-2
CDR3aa: CASSLGTGLGTDTQYF

j_gene: TRBJ2-5
v_gene: TRBV27
CDR3aa: CASGWGLQETQYF

j_gene: TRBJ1-1
v_gene: TRBV19
CDR3aa: CASRRQGRMNTEAFF

j_gene: TRBJ2-7
v_gene: TRBV28
CDR3aa: CASSSGGGSYEQYF

j_gene: TRBJ2-1
v_gene: TRBV7-9
CDR3aa: CASSFNIGTSGYNEQFF

j_gene: TRBJ2-1
v_gene: TRBV7-2
CDR3aa: CASSLAEGGVYNEQFF

j_gene: TRBJ1-1
v_gene: TRBV4-3
CDR3aa: CASSQDPGTSMNTEAFF